These 20 T cell receptor beta chains share one sample of origin, sequenced in a study of cytomegalovirus exposure and HLA in healthy donors. PCR amplification relied on 60 Vbeta primers (plus 13 Jbeta primers). Some clones are missing from TCRdb's copy, which holds only in-frame ones; the method was immunoSEQ multiplex PCR. This sample has 100,000 to 150,000 clones; roughly a sixth occur once, and the top ten carry approximately 2.9%. The sample comprised PBMCs. The origin of the receptors is a female donor in good health and CMV-seropositive.

The chain has TRBV7-2 and TRBJ1-6; D is perhaps TRBD1 (6 bases). V shed 4 bases and J shed 3 bases, with 22 bases lying between them. The V gene's germline CDR1 is SGHTA and CDR2 FQGNSA. The CDR3 consists of 19 residues. The CDR3 protein is CASSSPRTQGKIYNSPLHF. The CDR3 region has the DNA TGTGCCAGCAGCTCCCCTAGAACCCAGGGGAAAATCTATAATTCACCCCTCCACTTT.

The CDR3 loop is CASSAIADSYNEQFF. CDR3 DNA: TGTGCCAGCAGCGCCATAGCGGACTCCTACAATGAGCAGTTCTTC. The rearrangement uses TRBV9 and TRBJ2-1; maybe TRBD2 (6 bases). CDR1 is SGDLS and CDR2 is YYNGEE in the germline V gene. The CDR3 is 15 residues long. V was trimmed by 3 bases and J by 0 bases, leaving 10 bases between them.

This clone has a handful of counts. V and J are TRBV4-3 and TRBJ1-2, with TRBD1 matching 8 bases. Germline lookup yields CDR1 LGHNA and CDR2 YSLEER. V gave up 4 bases and J gave up 4 bases; unmatched junction bases: 8. The CDR3 covers 15 residues. The CDR3 region is CASSLGQEGSYGYTF. CDR3 sequence (DNA): TGCGCCAGCAGCCTGGGACAGGAAGGTTCCTATGGCTACACCTTC.

The sample holds a few counts of this clone. J is TRBJ2-5 and V is TRBV7-9, with a tentative D call TRBD1 (5 bases). The length of the CDR3 is 15 residues. In germline, CDR1 is SEHNR, CDR2 FQNEAQ (reference sequence). V gave up 2 bases and J gave up 2 bases, with 12 bases separating them. CDR3 coding DNA: TGTGCCAGCAGCTTACTCTGGCAGGGACAAGAGACCCAGTACTTC. It specifies CASSLLWQGQETQYF.

This chain connects TRBV30 to TRBJ1-2, with D unclear. Trimming stripped 1 base from V and 7 bases from J, with 7 bases between. Looked up from germline, CDR1 is GTSNPN and CDR2 is SVGIG (reference sequence). The CDR3 length is 11 residues. The chain's CDR3 is CAWSGEGGYTF. CDR3 bases: TGTGCCTGGAGTGGGGAGGGTGGCTACACCTTC.

This clone was counted a few times. The gene calls are TRBV7-9 and TRBJ1-5, with D tentatively TRBD1 (5 bases). Looked up from germline, CDR1 is SEHNR and CDR2 is FQNEAQ (reference sequence). Trimming took 5 bases from V and 7 from J, leaving 12 bases between them. CDR3 length equals 13 residues. CDR3 bases: TGTGCCAGCAGCCTGGACGGGGGGCAGCCCCAGCATTTT. Protein: CASSLDGGQPQHF.

This chain joins TRBV6-5 and TRBJ2-2; TRBD1 is a possible D gene (6 bases). CDR1 is MNHEY and CDR2 is SVGAGI in the germline V gene. V shed 0 bases and J shed 1 base, with 9 bases lying between them. The CDR3 contains 16 residues. The CDR3 sequence is CASSYSGHWNTGELFF. CDR3 DNA sequence: TGTGCCAGCAGTTACTCGGGACACTGGAACACCGGGGAGCTGTTTTTT.

In the case of this clone: Other nucleotide sequences in the sample specify the same CDR3. The rearrangement uses TRBV28 and TRBJ2-3; TRBD2 matches 8 bases. In germline, CDR1 is MDHEN, CDR2 SYDVKM. Germline trimming cut 3 bases from V and 3 bases from J; bases unmatched to any gene: 2. The CDR3 loop spans 14 amino acids. This CDR3 is CASSFLAGTDTQYF. CDR3 bases: TGTGCCAGCAGTTTCCTAGCGGGTACAGATACGCAGTATTTT.

This clone was counted a few times. The chain carries TRBV7-9 and TRBJ2-6, with 8 bases aligning to TRBD2. This CDR3 contains 16 residues. Trimming cost V 5 bases and J 4 bases; bases outside gene matches: 7. Per germline, CDR1 SEHNR and CDR2 FQNEAQ (reference sequence). CDR3 sequence: CASSGAGASGANVLTF. CDR3 bases: TGTGCCAGCAGCGGAGCGGGGGCTTCAGGGGCCAACGTCCTGACTTTC.

This clone has only a few counts. The chain combines TRBV10-3 with TRBJ2-3; TRBD2 agrees at 8 bases. J lost 1 base, V lost 5 bases, and 17 bases had no gene match. Germline CDR1 and CDR2: ENHRY and SYGVKD. CDR3 length equals 19 residues. The CDR3 nucleotides read TGTGCCATCAGTCTCTACCCCCTGGCTAGCGGGTCCGGCACAGATACGCAGTATTTT. This sequence encodes CAISLYPLASGSGTDTQYF.

This clone occurred a few times. The chain couples TRBV28 to TRBJ2-7; unclear D gene. Germline-derived CDR1 and CDR2 are MDHEN and SYDVKM. This CDR3 is 12 amino acids long. V dropped 2 bases and J dropped 5 bases, with 7 bases sitting between them. For the CDR3, the DNA is TGTGCCAGCAGTTTACAGGTTGACGAGCAGTACTTC. This translates into CASSLQVDEQYF.

This clone was found a few times. This chain joins TRBV6-5 and TRBJ2-1, with TRBD2 identical over 11 bases. The trim removed 3 bases at V and 12 bases at J, leaving 10 bases unmatched. The CDR3 spans 15 residues. CDR1 and CDR2 from the germline V gene are MNHEY and SVGAGI. CDR3 region: CASSYSVAGGTGQFF. The CDR3 coding sequence is TGTGCCAGCAGTTATTCAGTAGCGGGGGGGACTGGGCAGTTCTTC.

This clone showed up just a few times. This sequence joins TRBV29-1 and TRBJ2-7; possibly TRBD1 for D (5 bases). V lost 6 bases, J lost 3 bases, and 9 bases lay in between. The germline CDR1 and CDR2 sequences are SQVTM and ANQGSEA. CDR3 size: 11 residues. CDR3 residues: CSVYRSYEQYF. As DNA, the CDR3 is TGCAGCGTCTACAGGAGCTACGAGCAGTACTTC.

This clone was observed a handful of times. The CDR3: CAWSLTGILNQPQHF. CDR3 coding DNA: TGTGCCTGGAGCTTAACGGGGATACTCAATCAGCCCCAGCATTTT. The V gene is TRBV30, the J gene TRBJ1-5; D is uncertain. Per germline, CDR1 GTSNPN and CDR2 SVGIG (reference sequence). This CDR3 spans 15 amino acids. V was shortened by 3 bases and J by 3 bases, with 15 bases between the two germline ends.

V and J are TRBV6-6 and TRBJ1-5; tentatively, D is TRBD1 (5 bases). The length of the CDR3 is 14 residues. Germline assignment: CDR1 MNHNY and CDR2 SVGAGI (reference sequence). V lost 10 bases to trimming and J lost 5 bases, with 18 bases between them. The DNA for the CDR3 is TGTGCCACCAGCACATCGGGGGTCGATCAGCCCCAGCATTTT. It specifies CATSTSGVDQPQHF.

This clone was seen a few times. The chain links TRBV2 to TRBJ1-6; D possibly corresponds to TRBD1 (5 bases). Germline values: CDR1 SNHLY, CDR2 FYNNEI. The germline V and J ends were trimmed by 8 bases and 0 bases, with 17 bases remaining between them. The CDR3 has 17 residues. The CDR3: CASCLQALSSYNSPLHF. The CDR3 DNA reads as TGTGCCAGCTGTTTACAGGCGTTGAGCTCCTATAATTCACCCCTCCACTTT. Drawing the rest from reference TRBV2 and TRBJ1-6, the complete variable domain is EPEVTQTPSHQVTQMGQEVILRCVPISNHLYFYWYRQILGQKVEFLVSFYNNEISEKSEIFDDQFSVERPDGSNFTLKIRSTKLEDSAMYFCASCLQALSSYNSPLHFGNGTRLTVT.

This clone occurred a few times. In DNA, the CDR3 is TGTGCCAGCAGCTTGTTGGTGGGACAGGGGATCTATACGCAGTATTTT. Amino acids: CASSLLVGQGIYTQYF. J is TRBJ2-3 and V is TRBV5-6, with 10 bases aligning to TRBD1. The CDR3 extends over 16 amino acids. Germline V CDR1 and CDR2: SGHDT, YYEEEE. The trim removed 1 base at V and 7 bases at J, leaving 9 bases unmatched. Looking up the rest from reference TRBV5-6 and TRBJ2-3 gives the full variable domain: DAGVTQSPTHLIKTRGQQVTLRCSPKSGHDTVSWYQQALGQGPQFIFQYYEEEERQRGNFPDRFSGHQFPNYSSELNVNALLLGDSALYLCASSLLVGQGIYTQYFGPGTRLTVL.

The table lists this clone with a few counts. The rearrangement joins TRBV7-8 to TRBJ1-2, with a possible D match to TRBD1 (6 bases). CDR1 is SGHVS, CDR2 FQNEAQ, per germline. The germline V and J ends were trimmed by 4 bases and 0 bases, with 24 bases remaining between them. The CDR3 has 19 residues. The CDR3 coding sequence is TGTGCCAGCAGCTCCCTCCCTGCCAGGGGTATACGAACTAACTATGGCTACACCTTC. Residues: CASSSLPARGIRTNYGYTF. Complete variable domain (other parts from reference TRBV7-8 and TRBJ1-2): GAGVSQSPRYKVAKRGQDVALRCDPISGHVSLFWYQQALGQGPEFLTYFQNEAQLDKSGLPSDRFFAERPEGSVSTLKIQRTQQEDSAVYLCASSSLPARGIRTNYGYTFGSGTRLTVV.

The sample holds a few counts of this clone. The gene calls are TRBV13 and TRBJ2-2, with D unresolved. This CDR3 is 15 amino acids long. Germline loops: CDR1 PRHDT, CDR2 FYEKMQ (reference sequence). The V end was cut by 4 bases, the J end by 0 bases, with 9 bases between. As DNA, the CDR3 is TGTGCCAGCAGCTCCCGGTTCGCGAACACCGGGGAGCTGTTTTTT. Translated: CASSSRFANTGELFF.

The chain uses TRBV5-1 and TRBJ1-3; a weak D match, TRBD1 (6 bases). CDR1 and CDR2 (germline): SGHRS, YFSETQ. V was pared by 2 bases and J by 4 bases, with 13 bases between. The CDR3 is 15 amino acids. The CDR3 DNA follows: TGCGCCAGCAGCTTCAGGGGTATCTCGGGAAACACCATATATTTT. Translated: CASSFRGISGNTIYF.